This T cell receptor beta chain is from a study of CD8 T cells in ankylosing spondylitis. This clonotype was seen a handful of times. Its antigen remains unknown. The study's findings and limits: Reportedly, disease-linked clones are significantly enriched in ankylosing spondylitis patients' matched synovial fluid. Seemingly distinctive of ankylosing spondylitis blood was a TCR beta motif formed by eight highly homologous variants. Disease-linked clones had a CD8+ phenotype and relatively low frequency in peripheral blood.

TCRdb ran MiXCR on the 5' RACE reads and lists one entry per CDR3 protein. This table has about 400,000 distinct CDR3 sequences, approximately 20% appearing once. CDR3 length: 15 residues. Material for sequencing was blood, either unsorted or a sorted T cell fraction (not recorded which). This sequence joins TRBV21-1 and TRBJ2-2. TRBV21-1 represents a pseudogene. This sequence originates from a male donor with ankylosing spondylitis. The CDR3 sequence is CASRALQKFPGELFF. DNA of the CDR3: TGTGCCAGCAGAGCACTACAAAAATTCCCCGGGGAGCTGTTTTTT.